The clone carrying this T cell receptor (beta chain) has a handful of counts. The CDR3 is 14 amino acids. The germline V gene encodes CDR1 SGHTA and CDR2 FQGNSA. V lost 8 bases, J lost 2 bases, and 15 bases lay in between. This record belongs to a study of regulatory T cells in long-lasting Graves disease. Time point denoted: persistent/refractory GD, antithyroid drugs over 5 years with positive TRAb. With RNA extracted from PBMCs as input, the TCR library was made. HTBI primers from iRepertoire and Arm-PCR of CDR3 regions yielded the TCR beta libraries. In the authors' workflow: Looking across samples, the authors found some 67 TRBV and some 13 TRBJ segments. TCRdb re-derived calls from the multiplex PCR reads in MiXCR, one entry per CDR3 protein. V and J calls and clone size were set by TCRdb, not the authors. The repertoire has around 450,000 distinct CDR3 sequences, 20% to 25% of them found once; the top ten carry roughly 6.9%.

The chain employs TRBV7-2 and TRBJ1-1; maybe TRBD1 (5 bases). The sequenced sample was peripheral blood mononuclear cells (PBMCs), obtained when the disease was refractory, from a patient treated with antithyroid drugs. The source is a female donor with Graves disease. The CDR3, as DNA: TGTGCCAGCGGGCGAGGGGCGATAAACACTGAAGCTTTCTTT. It specifies CASGRGAINTEAFF. Supplemented by reference TRBV7-2 and TRBJ1-1, the full variable domain reads GAGVSQSPSNKVTEKGKDVELRCDPISGHTALYWYRQSLGQGLEFLIYFQGNSAPDKSGLPSDRFSAERTGGSVSTLTIQRTQQEDSAVYLCASGRGAINTEAFFGQGTRLTVV.